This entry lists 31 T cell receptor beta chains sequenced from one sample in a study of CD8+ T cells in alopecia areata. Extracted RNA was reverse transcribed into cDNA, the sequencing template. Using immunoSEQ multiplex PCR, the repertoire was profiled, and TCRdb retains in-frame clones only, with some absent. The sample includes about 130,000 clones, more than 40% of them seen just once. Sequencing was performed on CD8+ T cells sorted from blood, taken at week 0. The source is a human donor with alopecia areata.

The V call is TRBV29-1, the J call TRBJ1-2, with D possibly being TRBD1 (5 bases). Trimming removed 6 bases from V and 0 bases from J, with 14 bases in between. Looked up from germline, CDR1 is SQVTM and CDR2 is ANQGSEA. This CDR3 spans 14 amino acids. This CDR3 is CSVYGTAANYGYTF. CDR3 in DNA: TGCAGCGTCTACGGGACTGCAGCTAACTATGGCTACACCTTC.

This CDR3 is CASSYMEGNTEAFF. The DNA of the CDR3 is TGTGCCAGCAGTTACATGGAGGGAAACACTGAAGCTTTCTTT. This chain joins TRBV6-5 and TRBJ1-1; D remains ambiguous. The ends were cut back, 2 bases at V and 2 bases at J, with 9 bases in the middle. Germline V CDR1 and CDR2: MNHEY, SVGAGI. The CDR3 loop spans 14 amino acids.

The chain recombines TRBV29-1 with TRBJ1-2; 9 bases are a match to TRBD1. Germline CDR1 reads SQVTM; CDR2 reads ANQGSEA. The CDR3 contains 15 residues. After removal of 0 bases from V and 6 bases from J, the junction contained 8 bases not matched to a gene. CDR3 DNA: TGCAGCGTTGAAGAGTTAGACAGGGGGAGAGATGGCTACACCTTC. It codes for CSVEELDRGRDGYTF.

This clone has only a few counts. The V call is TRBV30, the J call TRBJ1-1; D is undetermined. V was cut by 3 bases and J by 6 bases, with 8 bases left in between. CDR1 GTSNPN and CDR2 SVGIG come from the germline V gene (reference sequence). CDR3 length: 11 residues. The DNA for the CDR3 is TGTGCCTGGAGGTCTAACTCTGAAGCTTTCTTT. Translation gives CAWRSNSEAFF.

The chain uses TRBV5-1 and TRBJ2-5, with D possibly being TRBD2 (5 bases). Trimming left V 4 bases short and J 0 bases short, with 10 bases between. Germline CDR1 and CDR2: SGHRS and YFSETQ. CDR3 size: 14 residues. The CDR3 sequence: CASSPGLYQETQYF. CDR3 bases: TGCGCCAGCAGCCCCGGACTTTACCAAGAGACCCAGTACTTC.

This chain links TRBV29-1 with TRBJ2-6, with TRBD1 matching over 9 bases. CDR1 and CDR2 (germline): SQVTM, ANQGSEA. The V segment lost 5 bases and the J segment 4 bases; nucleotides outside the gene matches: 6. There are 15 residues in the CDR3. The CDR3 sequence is CSVTGTGIGANVLTF. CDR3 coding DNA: TGCAGCGTTACCGGGACAGGGATCGGGGCCAACGTCCTGACTTTC.

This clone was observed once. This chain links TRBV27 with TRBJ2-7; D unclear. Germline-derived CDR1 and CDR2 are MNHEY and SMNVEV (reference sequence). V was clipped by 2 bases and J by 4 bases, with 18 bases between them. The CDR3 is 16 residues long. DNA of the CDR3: TGTGCCAGCAGTTTAGGGCCGTCCCAGTCGGCATACGAGCAGTACTTC. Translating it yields CASSLGPSQSAYEQYF.

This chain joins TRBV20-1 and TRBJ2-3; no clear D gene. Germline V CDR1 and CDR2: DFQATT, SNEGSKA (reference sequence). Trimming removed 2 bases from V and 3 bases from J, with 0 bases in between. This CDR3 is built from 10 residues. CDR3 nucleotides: TGCAGTGCTAGAACAGATACGCAGTATTTT. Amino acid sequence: CSARTDTQYF.

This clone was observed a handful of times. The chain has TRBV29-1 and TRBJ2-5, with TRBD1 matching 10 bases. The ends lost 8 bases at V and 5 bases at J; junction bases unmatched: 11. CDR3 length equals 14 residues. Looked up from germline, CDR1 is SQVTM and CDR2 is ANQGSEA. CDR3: CSTSDRGRLETQYF. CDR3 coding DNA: TGCAGCACCTCCGACAGGGGGCGCCTGGAGACCCAGTACTTC.

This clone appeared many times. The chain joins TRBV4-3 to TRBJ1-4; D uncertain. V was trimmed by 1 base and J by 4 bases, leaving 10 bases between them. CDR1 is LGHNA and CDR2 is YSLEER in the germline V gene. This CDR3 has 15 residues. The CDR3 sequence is CASSQAVGVNEKLFF. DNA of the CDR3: TGCGCCAGCAGCCAAGCGGTTGGCGTTAATGAAAAACTGTTTTTT.

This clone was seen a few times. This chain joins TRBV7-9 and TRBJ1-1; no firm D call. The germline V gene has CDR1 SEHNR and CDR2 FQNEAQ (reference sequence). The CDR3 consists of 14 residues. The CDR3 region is CVTLGGRLNTEAFF. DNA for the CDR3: TGTGTCACCCTCGGAGGCAGACTGAACACTGAAGCTTTCTTT.

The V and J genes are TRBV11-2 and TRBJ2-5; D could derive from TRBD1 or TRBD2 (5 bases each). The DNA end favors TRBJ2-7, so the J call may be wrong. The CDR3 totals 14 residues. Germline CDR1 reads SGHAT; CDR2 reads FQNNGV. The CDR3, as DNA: TGTGCCAGCAGCTTTGCAGGGAGCTCCTACGAGCAGTACTTC. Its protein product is CASSFAGSSYEQYF.

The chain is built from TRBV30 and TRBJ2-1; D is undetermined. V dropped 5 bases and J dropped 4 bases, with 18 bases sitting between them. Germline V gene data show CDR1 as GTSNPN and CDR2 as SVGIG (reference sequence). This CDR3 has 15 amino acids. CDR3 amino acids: CAWSLASAIYNEQFF. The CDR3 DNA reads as TGTGCCTGGTCTCTTGCGAGCGCTATATACAATGAGCAGTTCTTC.

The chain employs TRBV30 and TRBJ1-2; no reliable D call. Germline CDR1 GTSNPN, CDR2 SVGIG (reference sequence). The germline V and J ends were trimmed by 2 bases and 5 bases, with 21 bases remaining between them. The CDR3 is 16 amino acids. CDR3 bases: TGTGCCTGGAGTCCCCTTCCCGGTTCTTCGGAGTATGGCTACACCTTC. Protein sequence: CAWSPLPGSSEYGYTF.

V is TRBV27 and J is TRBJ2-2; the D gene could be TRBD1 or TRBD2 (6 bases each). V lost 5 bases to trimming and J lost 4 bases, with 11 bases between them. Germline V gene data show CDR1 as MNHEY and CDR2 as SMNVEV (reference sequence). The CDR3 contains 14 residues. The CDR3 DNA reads TGTGCCAGCAGTCTCCCGGGGGCCACCGGGGAGCTGTTTTTT. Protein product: CASSLPGATGELFF.

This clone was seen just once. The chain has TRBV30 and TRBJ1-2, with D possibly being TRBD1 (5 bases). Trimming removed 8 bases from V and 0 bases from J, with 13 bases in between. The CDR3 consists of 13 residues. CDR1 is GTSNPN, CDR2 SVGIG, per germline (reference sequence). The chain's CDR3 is CAADRGPNYGYTF. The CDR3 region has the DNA TGTGCCGCGGATCGGGGACCTAACTATGGCTACACCTTC.

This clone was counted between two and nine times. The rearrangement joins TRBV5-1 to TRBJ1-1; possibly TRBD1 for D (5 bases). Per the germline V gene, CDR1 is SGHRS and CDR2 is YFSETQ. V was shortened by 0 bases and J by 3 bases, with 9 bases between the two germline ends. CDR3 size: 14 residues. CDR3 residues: CASSLGGEDTEAFF. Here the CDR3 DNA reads TGCGCCAGCAGCTTGGGAGGGGAGGACACTGAAGCTTTCTTT.

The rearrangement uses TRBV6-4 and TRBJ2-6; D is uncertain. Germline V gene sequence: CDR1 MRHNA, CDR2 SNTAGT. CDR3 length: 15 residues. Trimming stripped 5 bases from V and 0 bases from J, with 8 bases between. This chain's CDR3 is CASSPESSGANVLTF. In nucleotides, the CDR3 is TGTGCCAGCAGTCCGGAAAGCTCTGGGGCCAACGTCCTGACTTTC.

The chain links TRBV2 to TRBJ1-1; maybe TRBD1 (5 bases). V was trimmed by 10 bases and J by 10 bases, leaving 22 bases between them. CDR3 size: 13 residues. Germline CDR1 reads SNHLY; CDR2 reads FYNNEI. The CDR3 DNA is TGTGCCATCGCCTTAGACGACCTCCAGGGAGCTTTCTTT. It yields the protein CAIALDDLQGAFF.

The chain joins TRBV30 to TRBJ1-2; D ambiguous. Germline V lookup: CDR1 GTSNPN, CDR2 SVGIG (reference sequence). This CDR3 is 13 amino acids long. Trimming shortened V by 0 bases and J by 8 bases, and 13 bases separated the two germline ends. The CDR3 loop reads CAWSVSRAGGYTF. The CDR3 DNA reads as TGTGCCTGGAGTGTATCGAGGGCGGGAGGCTACACCTTC. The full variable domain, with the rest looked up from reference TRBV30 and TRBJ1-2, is SQTIHQWPATLVQPVGSPLSLECTVEGTSNPNLYWYRQAAGRGLQLLFYSVGIGQISSEVPQNLSASRPQDRQFILSSKKLLLSDSGFYLCAWSVSRAGGYTFGSGTRLTVV.

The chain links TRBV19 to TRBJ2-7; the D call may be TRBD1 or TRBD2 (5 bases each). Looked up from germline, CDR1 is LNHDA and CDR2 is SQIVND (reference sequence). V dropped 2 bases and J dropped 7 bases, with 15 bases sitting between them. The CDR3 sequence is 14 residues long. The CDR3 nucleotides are TGTGCCAGTAGTATAAGCCTGGGGACGGGGGAGCAGTACTTC. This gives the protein CASSISLGTGEQYF. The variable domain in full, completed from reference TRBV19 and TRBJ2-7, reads DGGITQSPKYLFRKEGQNVTLSCEQNLNHDAMYWYRQDPGQGLRLIYYSQIVNDFQKGDIAEGYSVSREKKESFPLTVTSAQKNPTAFYLCASSISLGTGEQYFGPGTRLTVT.

DNA of the CDR3: TGCAGTGTTCCAAGTCGGGGAGAAGCTTTCTTT. This sequence encodes CSVPSRGEAFF. V gene TRBV20-1 combines with J gene TRBJ1-1; D gene unclear. This CDR3 comprises 11 residues. V was clipped by 7 bases and J by 8 bases, with 14 bases between them. CDR1 DFQATT and CDR2 SNEGSKA come from the germline V gene (reference sequence).

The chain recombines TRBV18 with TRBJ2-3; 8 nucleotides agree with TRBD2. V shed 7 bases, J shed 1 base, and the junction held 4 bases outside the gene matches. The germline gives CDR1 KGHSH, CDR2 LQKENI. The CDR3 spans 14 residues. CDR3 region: CASCSGGRTDTQYF. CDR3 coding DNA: TGTGCCAGCTGCAGCGGGGGCCGCACAGATACGCAGTATTTT.

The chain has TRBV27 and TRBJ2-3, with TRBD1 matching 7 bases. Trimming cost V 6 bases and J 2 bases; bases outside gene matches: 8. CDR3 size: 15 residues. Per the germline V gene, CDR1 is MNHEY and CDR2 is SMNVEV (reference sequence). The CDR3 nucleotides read TGTGCCAGCAGCGAACGGGACAGTTACACAGATACGCAGTATTTT. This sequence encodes CASSERDSYTDTQYF.

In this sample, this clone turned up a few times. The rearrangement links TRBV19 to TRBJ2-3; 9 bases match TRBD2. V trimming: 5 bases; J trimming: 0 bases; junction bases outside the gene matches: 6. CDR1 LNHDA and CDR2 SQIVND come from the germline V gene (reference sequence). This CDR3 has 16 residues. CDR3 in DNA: TGTGCCAGTAGTGAACTGCTAGCGGGGAGCACAGATACGCAGTATTTT. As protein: CASSELLAGSTDTQYF.

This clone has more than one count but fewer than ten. The CDR3 coding sequence is TGTGCCAGCAGACCCTGGACTACGAACACAGATACGCAGTATTTT. It encodes CASRPWTTNTDTQYF. The chain employs TRBV7-8 and TRBJ2-3, with D maybe TRBD2 (6 bases). The CDR3 is 15 amino acids. V was cut by 6 bases and J by 2 bases, with 15 bases left in between. Germline V CDR1 and CDR2: SGHVS, FQNEAQ.

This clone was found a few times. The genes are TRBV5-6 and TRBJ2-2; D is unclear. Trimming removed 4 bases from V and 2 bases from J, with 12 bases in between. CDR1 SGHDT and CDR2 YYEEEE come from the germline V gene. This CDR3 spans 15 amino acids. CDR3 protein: CASSLKSSNTGELFF. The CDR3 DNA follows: TGTGCCAGCAGCCTAAAATCATCTAACACCGGGGAGCTGTTTTTT.

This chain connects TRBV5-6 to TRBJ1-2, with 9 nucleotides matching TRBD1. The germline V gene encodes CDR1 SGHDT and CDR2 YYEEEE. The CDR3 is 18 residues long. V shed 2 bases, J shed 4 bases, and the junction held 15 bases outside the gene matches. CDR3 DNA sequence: TGTGCCAGCAGCTTACAGGGGGCCCCACGTCCCGAAGCCTATGGCTACACCTTC. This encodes CASSLQGAPRPEAYGYTF.

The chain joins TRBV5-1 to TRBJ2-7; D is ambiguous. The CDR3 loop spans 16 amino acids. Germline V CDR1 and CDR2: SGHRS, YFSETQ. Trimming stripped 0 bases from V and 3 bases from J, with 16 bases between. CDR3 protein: CASSLAQTSEGYEQYF. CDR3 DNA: TGCGCCAGCAGCTTGGCTCAGACATCTGAAGGCTACGAGCAGTACTTC.

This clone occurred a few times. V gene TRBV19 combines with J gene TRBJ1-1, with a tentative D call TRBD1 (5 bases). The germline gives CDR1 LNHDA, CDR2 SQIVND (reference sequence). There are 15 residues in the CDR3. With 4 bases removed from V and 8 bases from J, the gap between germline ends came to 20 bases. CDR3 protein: CASSRPDSHEGEAFF. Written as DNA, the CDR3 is TGTGCCAGTAGTAGGCCAGACAGCCACGAAGGGGAAGCTTTCTTT.

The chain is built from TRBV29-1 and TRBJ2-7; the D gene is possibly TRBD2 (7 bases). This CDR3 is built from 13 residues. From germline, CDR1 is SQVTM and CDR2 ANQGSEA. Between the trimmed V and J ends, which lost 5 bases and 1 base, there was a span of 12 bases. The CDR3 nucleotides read TGCAGCGTTCTTGCGGGGGCTTCCTACGAGCAGTACTTC. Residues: CSVLAGASYEQYF.